What follows are 11 T cell receptor beta chains derived from one specimen sequenced in a study of T cells after posttransplantation cyclophosphamide. Profiled with immunoSEQ multiplex PCR; TCRdb holds only in-frame clones, not every one. The sample contains about 39,000 clones, none of them singletons. The sequenced sample consisted of PBMCs. All receptors derive from a woman in her 50s in good health and a related stem cell transplant donor.

There are many counts of this clone. The chain links TRBV7-9 to TRBJ2-7, with TRBD2 matching over 8 bases. With 6 bases clipped from V and 0 bases from J, the junction kept 7 bases outside the gene matches. This CDR3 is 15 amino acids long. Germline lookup yields CDR1 SEHNR and CDR2 FQNEAQ (reference sequence). The CDR3 here is CASRRGGVDSYEQYF. The DNA of the CDR3 is TGTGCCAGCAGACGGGGGGGGGTCGACTCCTACGAGCAGTACTTC.

This clone was counted many times. The chain combines TRBV5-1 with TRBJ2-1, with 11 positions matching TRBD2. CDR1 and CDR2 (germline): SGHRS, YFSETQ. The CDR3 length is 17 residues. Germline trimming cut 0 bases from V and 4 bases from J; bases unmatched to any gene: 6. For the CDR3, the DNA is TGCGCCAGCAGCTTGGGGGGGCTAGCGGGGGGTTACAATGAGCAGTTCTTC. Its translation: CASSLGGLAGGYNEQFF.

This clone has more than one count but fewer than ten. The rearrangement joins TRBV18 to TRBJ2-1; unclear D gene. V lost 1 base and J lost 0, with 7 bases in between. The CDR3 spans 15 residues. Germline V lookup: CDR1 KGHSH, CDR2 LQKENI. The DNA for the CDR3 is TGTGCCAGCTCACCACTGAAGAGCTCCTACAATGAGCAGTTCTTC. Amino acids: CASSPLKSSYNEQFF.

There are many counts of this clone. The chain carries TRBV6-5 and TRBJ2-7, with TRBD1 identical over 8 bases. There are 16 residues in the CDR3. Looked up from germline, CDR1 is MNHEY and CDR2 is SVGAGI. With V trimmed by 3 bases and J by 0 bases, 7 bases remained unmatched. The CDR3, as DNA: TGTGCCAGCAGTTATGGTTGGACAGGGAGCTCCTACGAGCAGTACTTC. It is translated as CASSYGWTGSSYEQYF.

This clone was detected many times. The chain uses TRBV19 and TRBJ1-1; D is unclear. Between the trimmed V and J ends, which lost 5 bases and 2 bases, there was a span of 3 bases. CDR1 and CDR2 from the germline V gene are LNHDA and SQIVND (reference sequence). This CDR3 spans 11 amino acids. DNA for the CDR3: TGTGCCAGTAGTTCAAACACTGAAGCTTTCTTT. This codes for CASSSNTEAFF.

This clone was recorded many times. The chain links TRBV27 to TRBJ1-4; a possible D gene is TRBD1 (6 bases). Germline V gene data show CDR1 as MNHEY and CDR2 as SMNVEV (reference sequence). V lost 6 bases and J lost 4, with 12 bases in between. The CDR3 runs to 14 residues. CDR3 DNA sequence: TGTGCCAGCAGGAACAGGGCTGGTAATGAAAAACTGTTTTTT. Translated: CASRNRAGNEKLFF.

In its sample, this clone was seen many times. V is TRBV5-1 and J is TRBJ2-3, with D possibly TRBD1 on 6 matching bases. CDR3 length: 14 amino acids. The V and J ends lost 4 bases and 5 bases respectively, with 14 bases between them. Looked up from germline, CDR1 is SGHRS and CDR2 is YFSETQ. CDR3 DNA sequence: TGCGCCAGCAGCCCCGGGCTAGGGGGAGATACGCAGTATTTT. It specifies CASSPGLGGDTQYF.

This clone was picked up many times. The V call is TRBV28, the J call TRBJ2-7, with a tentative D call TRBD1 (6 bases). CDR1 and CDR2 (germline): MDHEN, SYDVKM. The CDR3 runs to 15 residues. Trimming took off 5 bases at V and 6 bases at J, with 20 bases between the two ends. This chain's CDR3 is CASSPPPDSPPEQYF. CDR3 nucleotide sequence: TGTGCCAGCAGTCCCCCCCCGGACAGTCCCCCCGAGCAGTACTTC.

This clone was counted many times. The chain recombines TRBV19 with TRBJ2-6; no clear D. Trimming took 9 bases from V and 0 from J, leaving 18 bases between them. This CDR3 has 17 amino acids. Germline CDR1 and CDR2: LNHDA and SQIVND (reference sequence). Written as DNA, the CDR3 is TGTGCCAGCACTATGGTGGCGGTTACCTCTGGGGCCAACGTCCTGACTTTC. Translation: CASTMVAVTSGANVLTF.

This clone showed up many times. The chain couples TRBV11-2 to TRBJ1-2, with D hard to call. From germline, CDR1 is SGHAT and CDR2 FQNNGV. The CDR3 length is 15 residues. Trimming removed 1 base at V and 2 bases at J, with 11 bases between. CDR3 region: CASSLVLEWNYGYTF. Here the CDR3 DNA reads TGTGCCAGCAGCTTAGTCCTGGAGTGGAACTATGGCTACACCTTC.

Ten or more counts support this clone. The CDR3 protein is CASSLSRVGNQPQHF. The CDR3 region has the DNA TGTGCCAGCAGTTTAAGCAGGGTAGGAAATCAGCCCCAGCATTTT. The V and J genes are TRBV28 and TRBJ1-5; D might be TRBD1 (5 bases). This CDR3 is 15 amino acids long. Trimming pared 2 bases from V and 4 bases from J, leaving 12 bases between. Germline V gives CDR1 MDHEN, CDR2 SYDVKM.